A selection of T cell receptor beta chains follows, all from one sample in a study of cytomegalovirus exposure and HLA in healthy donors. Only in-frame clones appear in the TCRdb table, and some are missing; sequencing was by immunoSEQ multiplex PCR. Among some 130,000 clones listed, roughly 88% were seen once. The sequenced material came from PBMCs. All receptors derive from a man aged 50-60 years in good health and CMV-seronegative. Each CDR3 is given with its conserved first and last residue. Clone size is not always given. Where it is, it says once, few, many or a class for expanded clones.

J: TRBJ1-4; V: TRBV30; size: .; CDR3: CASLTGANEKLFF
J: TRBJ2-1; V: TRBV6-1; size: .; CDR3: CASSLRAGSYNEQFF
J: TRBJ1-1; V: TRBV7-8; size: .; CDR3: CASSPGSGQGATEAFF
J: TRBJ2-7; V: TRBV18; size: few; CDR3: CASSQKTGIGYEQYF
J: TRBJ1-1; V: TRBV19; size: .; CDR3: CASSPPGPYTEAFF
J: TRBJ2-3; V: TRBV10-3; size: .; CDR3: CAINSGTGAPDTQYF
J: TRBJ2-6; V: TRBV18; size: .; CDR3: CASSSRAAGANVLTF
J: TRBJ2-5; V: TRBV27; size: .; CDR3: CASSLSLHLPETQYF
J: TRBJ2-1; V: TRBV4-1; size: .; CDR3: CASSQQLLGSNEQFF
J: TRBJ2-5; V: TRBV7-9; size: .; CDR3: CASSLQRGDQETQYF
J: TRBJ1-2; V: TRBV9; size: .; CDR3: CASSVNDRARGYTF
J: TRBJ1-1; V: TRBV10-3; size: .; CDR3: CAISEVTAMNTEAFF
J: TRBJ1-1; V: TRBV30; size: .; CDR3: CAWSPFGQGTEAFF
J: TRBJ2-1; V: TRBV7-9; size: .; CDR3: CASNTGVAYNEQFF
J: TRBJ2-4; V: TRBV5-1; size: .; CDR3: CASSSGGSAKNIQYF
J: TRBJ1-3; V: TRBV7-9; size: .; CDR3: CASNPSSGNTIYF
J: TRBJ2-3; V: TRBV6-5; size: .; CDR3: CASRRDRERGDTQYF
J: TRBJ1-5; V: TRBV15; size: .; CDR3: CATSGRQGAPGQPQHF
J: TRBJ2-1; V: TRBV5-1; size: .; CDR3: CASSLYGPGQGNEQFF
J: TRBJ1-6; V: TRBV5-5; size: .; CDR3: CASSDDRANSPLHF
J: TRBJ1-6; V: TRBV19; size: .; CDR3: CAGRQGYNSPLHF
J: TRBJ2-1; V: TRBV19; size: once; CDR3: CASSPRQDHNEQFF
J: TRBJ1-6; V: TRBV5-1; size: .; CDR3: CASSPGGNNSPLHF
J: TRBJ1-2; V: TRBV7-2; size: .; CDR3: CASSPDSNYGYTF
J: TRBJ2-1; V: TRBV9; size: .; CDR3: CASSTSSAGYNEQFF
J: TRBJ2-7; V: TRBV4-2; size: once; CDR3: CASSQEHRGPYEQYF